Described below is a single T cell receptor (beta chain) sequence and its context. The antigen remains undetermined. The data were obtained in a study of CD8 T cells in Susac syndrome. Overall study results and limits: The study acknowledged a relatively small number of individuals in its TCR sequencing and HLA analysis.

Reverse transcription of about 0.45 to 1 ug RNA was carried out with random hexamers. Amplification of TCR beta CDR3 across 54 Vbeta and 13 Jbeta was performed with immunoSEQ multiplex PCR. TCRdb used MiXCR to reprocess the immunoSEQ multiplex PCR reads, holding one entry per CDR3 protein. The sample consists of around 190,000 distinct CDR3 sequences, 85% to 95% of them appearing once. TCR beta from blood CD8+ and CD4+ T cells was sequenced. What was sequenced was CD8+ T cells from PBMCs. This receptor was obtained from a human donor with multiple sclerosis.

The CDR3 protein is CASSVLWTGGPETQYF. The CDR3 bases are TGTGCCAGCAGCGTACTTTGGACAGGGGGCCCAGAGACCCAGTACTTC. V gene TRBV9 combines with J gene TRBJ2-5; TRBD1 aligns across 11 bases. CDR1 is SGDLS and CDR2 is YYNGEE in the germline V gene. CDR3 length: 16 residues. Germline trimming cut 1 base from V and 4 bases from J; bases unmatched to any gene: 6.